This T cell receptor beta chain is from a study of identifying expanded T cells in peripheral blood. With 0 bases clipped from V and 2 bases from J, the junction kept 7 bases outside the gene matches. This CDR3 contains 17 residues. Germline V lookup: CDR1 LGHNA, CDR2 YSLEER. As regards this clone: Its antigen is currently unknown.

During the collection period, no donor immune events like infections were recorded. The protocol was immunoSEQ multiplex PCR, while the TCRdb copy is restricted to in-frame clones and leaves out a portion. Of tens of thousands of clones in the sample, 80% to 90% were seen once. Findings and limits, study-wide: Clone count variance between approximately two-week samples rose with total template count. About 1.2 clones differed between technical replicates, versus approximately 17 and 20 over time.

J is TRBJ1-1 and V is TRBV4-3; TRBD1 agrees at 9 bases. Specimen: blood. The sequence came from a person aged 18 to 70 in good health. The CDR3 reads CASSQDIAGQGNTEAFF. In DNA, the CDR3 is TGCGCCAGCAGCCAAGATATTGCGGGACAGGGAAACACTGAAGCTTTCTTT.